The clone carrying this T cell receptor (beta chain) was observed a handful of times. The antigen is unknown. The data were obtained in a study of T cell repertoires in cytomegalovirus infection. Background on the study: Indicated by public TCR beta signatures were CMV infection and matching HLA type. The study, taken as a whole, reports: HLA-C-restricted CMV clonotypes gave the most frequent clonotype in two of eight donors.

TCRdb recomputed calls from the reads with MiXCR, one row per CDR3 protein. The table includes 250,000 to 300,000 distinct CDR3 sequences, 20% to 25% detected once. Germline V gene sequence: CDR1 SGHNT, CDR2 YYREEE (reference sequence). The CDR3 runs to 13 residues. Trimming stripped 4 bases from V and 4 bases from J, with 11 bases between. This receptor was taken from a human donor in good health (CMV status not recorded). Some clones in this sample may be carry-over from other donors' samples. The chain recombines TRBV5-4 with TRBJ1-2, with D possibly TRBD1 on 5 matching bases. The starting material was cultured PBMCs, obtained from culture after CMV antigen stimulation. The CDR3 reads CASSQGMSYGYTF. DNA for the CDR3: TGTGCCAGCAGCCAGGGTATGAGCTATGGCTACACCTTC. The variable domain in full, with the rest retrieved from reference TRBV5-4 and TRBJ1-2, is ETGVTQSPTHLIKTRGQQVTLRCSSQSGHNTVSWYQQALGQGPQFIFQYYREEENGRGNFPPRFSGLQFPNYSSELNVNALELDDSALYLCASSQGMSYGYTFGSGTRLTVV.